A single T cell receptor (beta chain) is shown here with its context. Only a few counts were recorded for this clone. Its antigen specificity is not known. Base qualities are not at hand, and no much larger clone is one base apart. The sample originates from a study of T cell responses to AZD1222 COVID-19 vaccine (dated by TCRdb to about 2021). As for the study more broadly: Because spike-specific TCR depth and breadth did not differ between the two schedules, AZD1222 recipients who got a second dose at roughly 4 weeks were pooled with those who got a second dose at roughly 12 weeks. A total of 233 trial participants underwent TCR sequencing, of whom 200 to 220 received two doses of AZD1222 and some 26 received two doses of the MenACWY control vaccine. Trial participants were enrolled by age into 18-55, 56-69 and 70-plus year subgroups, with around 150, 28 and 57 TCR-sequenced participants respectively. Study-wide findings and limitations: Vaccine-associated CD4 TCRs spanned the whole spike protein, with dominant responses in regions 160-218 and 743-854. Epitopes outside the regions mutated in the B.1.351 and B.1.1.7 variants were reportedly recognized by nearly half of the unique spike-specific TCRs. Because no day 14 peak-response samples were available, repertoires were characterized only after the peak T cell response. The 56-69-year group was small, and its depth increase did not reach significance, likely because of low power. After two AZD1222 doses, both the breadth and the depth of spike-specific TCRs were significantly higher than at day 0 and than in MenACWY recipients. Most participants were white British and females outnumbered males, and the authors suggested that clonal diversity may have been underestimated. Conclusions about previously exposed vaccinees are limited, since just 5 to 7 AZD1222 recipients were seropositive for SARS-CoV-2 at baseline.

The CDR3 regions of human TCRbeta chains were analyzed by immunosequencing. On the study's bioinformatics: Repertoire TCRs were checked for matches against a reference library of SARS-CoV-2-specific TCRs that had been generated using the MIRA antigen-specificity platform. Breadth was defined as the fraction of unique TCRs that were SARS-CoV-2-associated. Depth was defined as the fraction of total T cells that were SARS-CoV-2-associated. Using the MIRA data, each spike-specific TCR was mapped to the spike region that the TCR reacts to and placed in a CD4 or CD8 class. Log10-transformed breadth and depth values were compared by one-way ANOVA with Sidak's multiple comparisons tests. In TCRdb, the immuneACCESS table is reduced to in-frame sequences with V and J assigned. These tables do not hold every clone; where another copy was compared, an unresolved V gene accounts for under half, and the others remain unexplained. That table supplies the V and J calls and clone size; D and trimming were determined from the DNA. The sample table records 130,000 or so clones; more than 80% of these occur just once. The top ten constitute about 3% of the sample.

The time point label, as the study defines it: baseline before first vaccination. Vaccinee samples came from UK trials COV001 and COV002, including a single-blind randomized controlled phase 2/3 trial of AZD1222 (ChAdOx1 nCoV-19) in healthy adults. For TCRbeta chain sequencing, PBMC samples were collected from trial participants at day 0 and at day 28 after the second dose. CDR1 is given as MNHEY and CDR2 as SVGAGI, both from the germline V gene. The V end loses 5 bases and the J end loses 1 base, and a stretch of 14 bases separates them. The CDR3 runs 15 residues from the cysteine to the phenylalanine. Only the CDR3 DNA is retained, 45 bases long and in frame from the first base.

The material was peripheral blood, obtained on day 0 of AZD1222 vaccination. The chain uses TRBV6-5 and TRBJ1-1; the D gene remains uncertain. This TCR was recovered from an adult in good health. The DNA sequence follows: TGTGCCAGCAGTACCCCTCGGACGGGGAACACTGAAGCTTTCTTT. The encoded protein is CASSTPRTGNTEAFF.